One sample yielded the 17 T cell receptor beta chains listed below, sequenced in a study of T cells in tuberculosis. Cells were sorted from thawed PBMC rested overnight and stained with GMM-loaded CD1B tetramer, viability dye and anti-CD3. The CD1B tetramers carried C32 glucose monomycolate purified from Rhodococcus equi. Profiling relied on immunoSEQ multiplex PCR, and the TCRdb table lists in-frame clones only, not all of them. There are 61,000 or so clones in the sample; around 81% occur only once, and 10% to 15% lies in the top ten. The sequencing sample was made of CD1b-GMM tetramer-negative cells sorted from PBMCs. Receptors originate from an adult woman with latent tuberculosis.

This clone came up once. The V call is TRBV18, the J call TRBJ2-2; TRBD1 agrees at 7 bases. The germline gives CDR1 KGHSH, CDR2 LQKENI. V gave up 6 bases and J gave up 5 bases; unmatched junction bases: 9. CDR3 size: 15 residues. The CDR3 loop is CASSPDRVGTGELFF. CDR3 coding DNA: TGTGCCAGCTCCCCCGACAGGGTCGGGACCGGGGAGCTGTTTTTT. The variable domain in full, with the rest retrieved from reference TRBV18 and TRBJ2-2, is NAGVMQNPRHLVRRRGQEARLRCSPMKGHSHVYWYRQLPEEGLKFMVYLQKENIIDESGMPKERFSAEFPKEGPSILRIQQVVRGDSAAYFCASSPDRVGTGELFFGEGSRLTVL.

The J gene is TRBJ2-3, the V gene TRBV18, with D possibly TRBD1 on 6 matching bases. CDR3 length: 15 residues. Germline lookup yields CDR1 KGHSH and CDR2 LQKENI. The V and J ends lost 8 bases and 0 bases respectively, with 15 bases between them. The CDR3 reads CASGGPRASTDTQYF. DNA of the CDR3: TGTGCCAGCGGGGGCCCTCGCGCTAGCACAGATACGCAGTATTTT.

The CDR3 spells CASSTGGRETQYF. For the CDR3, the DNA is TGTGCCAGCAGCACGGGAGGGAGGGAGACCCAGTACTTC. This chain links TRBV5-4 with TRBJ2-5, with 8 bases that match TRBD2. The V gene end was trimmed by 4 bases and the J gene end by 5 bases; junction bases not matched to a gene: 4. This CDR3 has 13 residues. Germline V gene lookup returns CDR1 SGHNT and CDR2 YYREEE (reference sequence).

The rearrangement links TRBV4-2 to TRBJ1-4; the match to TRBD1 covers 11 bases. J lost 0 bases, V lost 0 bases, and 6 bases had no gene match. Germline CDR1 is LGHNA and CDR2 is YNFKEQ. CDR3 length: 19 residues. The CDR3 nucleotides are TGTGCCAGCAGCCAAGATCTATGGGGACAGGGGGCAACTAATGAAAAACTGTTTTTT. Its protein product is CASSQDLWGQGATNEKLFF.

The chain employs TRBV28 and TRBJ2-3; TRBD2 matches at 8 bases. From germline, CDR1 is MDHEN and CDR2 SYDVKM. Trimming at V came to 6 bases and at J to 0 bases, leaving 2 bases not matched to a gene. The CDR3 covers 14 residues. The CDR3: CASSPGGSTDTQYF. The CDR3 nucleotides read TGTGCCAGCAGCCCGGGGGGGAGCACAGATACGCAGTATTTT.

This chain connects TRBV28 to TRBJ2-2; D perhaps matches TRBD2 (6 bases). This CDR3 has 13 residues. The V gene lost 7 bases and the J gene lost 4 bases, with 10 bases spanning the gap. CDR1 MDHEN and CDR2 SYDVKM come from the germline V gene. CDR3 nucleotide sequence: TGTGCCAGCACCGGACTAACCACCGGGGAGCTGTTTTTT. Its protein is CASTGLTTGELFF.

The chain is built from TRBV10-2 and TRBJ2-3; 8 bases are shared with TRBD2. Germline V gene data show CDR1 as WSHSY and CDR2 as SAAADI. The CDR3 is 16 residues long. J gave up 0 bases and V 2 bases, and 4 bases lay outside the gene matches. CDR3 residues: CASSESGRASTDTQYF. CDR3 sequence (DNA): TGCGCCAGCAGTGAGAGCGGGAGAGCTAGCACAGATACGCAGTATTTT.

This sequence joins TRBV28 and TRBJ1-1; D remains unclear. Germline values: CDR1 MDHEN, CDR2 SYDVKM. Deletions cut 6 bases from V and 8 bases from J, with 16 bases between. The CDR3 extends over 13 amino acids. The CDR3 region has the DNA TGTGCCAGCAGGGTCGACTCGTCGAGGGAAGCTTTCTTT. Translation gives CASRVDSSREAFF.

The chain couples TRBV7-2 to TRBJ2-1, with 14 nucleotides matching TRBD2. Germline loops: CDR1 SGHTA, CDR2 FQGNSA. CDR3 length equals 16 residues. The V segment lost 4 bases and the J segment 10 bases; nucleotides outside the gene matches: 9. The CDR3 bases are TGTGCCAGCAGCTCCCCGGGACTAGCGGGAGCGGGGGAGCAGTTCTTC. It specifies CASSSPGLAGAGEQFF.

J is TRBJ2-7 and V is TRBV4-3; the match to TRBD2 covers 7 bases. The V gene end was trimmed by 1 base and the J gene end by 2 bases; junction bases not matched to a gene: 8. CDR3 length: 16 residues. The germline gives CDR1 LGHNA, CDR2 YSLEER. The CDR3 region has the DNA TGCGCCAGCAGCCAAGGGGTCCGGGGGGTCGCCTACGAGCAGTACTTC. Translated: CASSQGVRGVAYEQYF.

The chain links TRBV28 to TRBJ1-2, with 9 bases matching TRBD1. Germline CDR1 and CDR2: MDHEN and SYDVKM. The CDR3 sequence is 15 residues long. V lost 7 bases and J lost 1; bases outside the gene matches: 7. The CDR3 nucleotides are TGTGCCAGCACCATCACAGGGGGCTATAACTATGGCTACACCTTC. It specifies CASTITGGYNYGYTF.

V and J are TRBV6-5 and TRBJ1-2; 8 bases are a match to TRBD1. With 6 bases clipped from V and 7 bases from J, the junction kept 7 bases outside the gene matches. The CDR3 covers 13 residues. Germline CDR1 MNHEY, CDR2 SVGAGI. CDR3 DNA: TGTGCCAGCAGAGGACAGGGTAACGCTGGCTACACCTTC. It specifies CASRGQGNAGYTF.

Here the CDR3 reads CASSPPETQGYEQYF. The DNA for the CDR3 is TGTGCCAGCTCACCACCGGAGACACAGGGCTACGAGCAGTACTTC. The genes are TRBV18 and TRBJ2-7; tentative D call: TRBD1 (6 bases). Germline V CDR1 and CDR2: KGHSH, LQKENI. V dropped 0 bases and J dropped 3 bases, with 12 bases sitting between them. The CDR3 runs 15 residues.

The CDR3 protein is CASSPQGAKNIQYF. The DNA of the CDR3 is TGTGCCAGCTCACCTCAGGGGGCCAAAAACATTCAGTACTTC. The chain combines TRBV18 with TRBJ2-4; D possibly corresponds to TRBD1 (6 bases). V was clipped by 3 bases and J by 1 base, with 7 bases between them. The CDR3 has 14 amino acids. Germline CDR1 is KGHSH and CDR2 is LQKENI. The variable domain in full, completed from reference TRBV18 and TRBJ2-4, reads NAGVMQNPRHLVRRRGQEARLRCSPMKGHSHVYWYRQLPEEGLKFMVYLQKENIIDESGMPKERFSAEFPKEGPSILRIQQVVRGDSAAYFCASSPQGAKNIQYFGAGTRLSVL.

This clone was observed a handful of times. The genes are TRBV5-1 and TRBJ2-1; TRBD2 might be the D (5 bases). Germline CDR1 is SGHRS and CDR2 is YFSETQ. V was trimmed by 6 bases and J by 8 bases, leaving 18 bases between them. The CDR3 consists of 14 residues. The CDR3 DNA is TGCGCCAGCAAGAGTCTCAAAAGCGGCGATGAGCAGTTCTTC. It translates to CASKSLKSGDEQFF.

This clone came up a few times. This rearrangement joins TRBV12-5 to TRBJ1-2; D is uncertain. The germline CDR1 and CDR2 sequences are LGHNT and FRNRAP. The V end was cut by 2 bases, the J end by 7 bases, with 14 bases between. The CDR3 has 14 amino acids. The CDR3 spells CASGLPPTSGGYTF. The CDR3 DNA reads as TGTGCTAGTGGTTTGCCCCCGACAAGCGGTGGCTACACCTTC.

The CDR3 is CASSEGTGVFGELFF. The DNA for the CDR3 is TGTGCCAGCAGCGAGGGGACAGGGGTGTTCGGGGAGCTGTTTTTT. V and J are TRBV2 and TRBJ2-2, with TRBD1 matching over 10 bases. CDR3 length equals 15 residues. The trim removed 6 bases at V and 7 bases at J, leaving 8 bases unmatched. Germline V CDR1 and CDR2: SNHLY, FYNNEI.